The source of this T cell receptor beta chain is a study of graft-versus-host responses after intestinal transplantation (dated by TCRdb to the early 2020s). Notes on the research overall: The transplants that recipients received were multivisceral, liver-intestinal, or isolated intestinal. Of the 20 to 30 intestinal transplant recipients enrolled in the cohort, one of whom was a retransplant, a few patients without pretransplant specimens were excluded. To identify alloreactive clones, pre-transplant mixed lymphocyte reaction products were sequenced and then compared with unstimulated pre-transplant donor and recipient T cells. Every recipient was given anti-thymocyte globulin induction, followed by around three years of maintenance tacrolimus and steroids. After intestinal transplantation, graft-versus-host and host-versus-graft alloreactive T cell clones in the graft, circulation and bone marrow were tracked using bulk TCR-beta CDR3 sequencing. A peak of at least 4% donor T cells among recipient peripheral blood mononuclear cells was the definition used for donor T cell macrochimerism. Rather than being sequenced by the commercial service, samples from three later patients were sequenced in-house on an Illumina MiSeq and processed with MiXCR.

Turning to this clone: It lacks a known antigen. Base qualities are not recorded, but no much larger clone differs from it by a single base.

Via the germline V gene, CDR1 is SGHVS and CDR2 FNYEAQ. V gives up 2 bases and J gives up 2 bases, and the segment between their germline ends measures 12 bases. The CDR3 goes from the cysteine to the phenylalanine over 16 residues. This entry keeps only the CDR3 DNA: 48 bases, framed from base 1. General conclusions and limits of the study: Early after transplant, peak levels of circulating GvH clones were associated with declines in HvG clones. High GvH to HvG T cell clonal ratios were observed in the allografts of patients with donor T cell macrochimerism. The conclusions were limited by the relatively low number and heterogeneity of the intestinal transplant patients. GvH clones were detected in recipient bone marrow, and some of these GvH clones were observed earlier in ileal mucosa or blood, consistent with an intestinal mucosal origin.

Library prep was done by the immunoSEQ multiplex PCR assay. For most patients, genomic DNA was isolated using the Qiagen DNeasy Blood and Tissue Kit and was shipped frozen to Adaptive Biotechnologies for TCR sequencing. Adaptive Biotechnologies carried out high-throughput TCR-beta CDR3 sequencing of genomic DNA for most patients. As for how the authors treated the data: Adaptive's ImmunoSEQ software supplied the TCR sequencing data for around 19 patients, while MiXCR and VDJtools were used to process a few other patients. To correct CD4 versus CD8 sorting errors, any sequence found in both subsets at a frequency ratio below 5:1 was removed. CDR3 nucleotide sequences shared by donor and recipient were removed because the origin of these sequences could not be assigned. To be classed as alloreactive, a clone needed at least 2-fold expansion over unstimulated cells and a minimum CFSE-low frequency of 0.002% (template counts) or 0.001% (read counts). Clones detected in sequenced pre-transplant spleen, lymph node, or MLR CFSE-low populations of the donor or recipient were defined as mappable. Cumulative frequency of alloreactive clones was calculated as a percentage of all sequences weighted by copy number. TCRdb holds this immuneACCESS table with in-frame rearrangements only. Some clones are missing; in checked studies, unresolved V genes explain under half, and the rest has no known cause. V, J and clone size are taken as reported in that table, and D and trimming were inferred from the DNA itself. Within this sample are tens of thousands of clones, with roughly 94% of them counted one time only. The ten largest clones capture over 0.2% of the sample.

The meaning of the sample's time point label: cells obtained before transplantation from donor or recipient. CD3+CD4+ and CD3+CD8+ populations were FACS-sorted from unstimulated pre-transplant donor and recipient cells taken from spleen or lymph nodes. The rearrangement joined TRBV7-6 to TRBJ2-2; possibly the D gene is TRBD2, per 6 matching bases. The receptor's source is a human donor who was the organ donor for an intestinal transplant. The sequencing used unstimulated CD4+ T cells sorted from spleen or lymph node cells, collected before transplant. The DNA reads TGTGCCAGCAGCTTATCCGGGGGTACAAACACCGGGGAGCTGTTTTTT. This encodes CASSLSGGTNTGELFF. The CDR3, completed at both ends by the reference TRBV7-6 and TRBJ2-2 genes, gives the full variable domain GAGVSQSPRYKVTKRGQDVALRCDPISGHVSLYWYRQALGQGPEFLTYFNYEAQQDKSGLPNDRFSAERPEGSISTLTIQRTEQRDSAMYRCASSLSGGTNTGELFFGEGSRLTVL.